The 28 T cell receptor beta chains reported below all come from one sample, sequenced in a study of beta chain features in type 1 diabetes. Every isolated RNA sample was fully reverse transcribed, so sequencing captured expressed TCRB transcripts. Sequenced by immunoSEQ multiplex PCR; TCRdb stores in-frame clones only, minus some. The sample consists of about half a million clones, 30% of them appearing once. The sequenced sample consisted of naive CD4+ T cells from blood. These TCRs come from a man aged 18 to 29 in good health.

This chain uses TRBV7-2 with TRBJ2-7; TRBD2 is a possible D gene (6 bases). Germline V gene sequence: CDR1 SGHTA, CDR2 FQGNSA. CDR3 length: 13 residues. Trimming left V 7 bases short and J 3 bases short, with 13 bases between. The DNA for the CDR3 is TGTGCCAGCAACAACGGGACTTACTACGAGCAGTACTTC. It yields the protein CASNNGTYYEQYF.

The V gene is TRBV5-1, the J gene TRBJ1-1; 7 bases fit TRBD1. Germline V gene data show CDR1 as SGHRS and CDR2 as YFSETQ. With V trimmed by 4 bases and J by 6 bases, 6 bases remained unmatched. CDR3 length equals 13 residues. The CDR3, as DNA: TGCGCCAGCAGCGCTACAGGGGACGCTGAAGCTTTCTTT. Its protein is CASSATGDAEAFF.

CDR3 loop: CAISTWTDPNEQFF. In DNA form, the CDR3 reads TGTGCCATCAGTACCTGGACGGACCCCAATGAGCAGTTCTTC. The rearrangement links TRBV10-3 to TRBJ2-1; D remains unclear. V was pared by 5 bases and J by 6 bases, with 14 bases between. CDR1 and CDR2 from the germline V gene are ENHRY and SYGVKD. The CDR3 contains 14 residues.

CDR3 sequence (DNA): TGTGCCAGCAGTGACCAGGGGATCGATGAGCAGTTCTTC. Translating it yields CASSDQGIDEQFF. The V gene is TRBV25-1, the J gene TRBJ2-1, with D possibly being TRBD1 (6 bases). Trimming removed 3 bases from V and 8 bases from J, with 11 bases in between. The CDR3 runs 13 residues. The germline V gene encodes CDR1 MGHDK and CDR2 SYGVNS.

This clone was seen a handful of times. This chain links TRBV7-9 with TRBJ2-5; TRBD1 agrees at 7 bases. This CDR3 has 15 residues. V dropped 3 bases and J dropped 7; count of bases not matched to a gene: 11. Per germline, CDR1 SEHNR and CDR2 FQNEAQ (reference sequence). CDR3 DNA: TGTGCCAGCAGCTTTCAGTCAGGGGGTATCGGGACCCAGTACTTC. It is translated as CASSFQSGGIGTQYF. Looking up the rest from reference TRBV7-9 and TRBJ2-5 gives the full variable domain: DTGVSQNPRHKITKRGQNVTFRCDPISEHNRLYWYRQTLGQGPEFLTYFQNEAQLEKSRLLSDRFSAERPKGSFSTLEIQRTEQGDSAMYLCASSFQSGGIGTQYFGPGTRLLVL.

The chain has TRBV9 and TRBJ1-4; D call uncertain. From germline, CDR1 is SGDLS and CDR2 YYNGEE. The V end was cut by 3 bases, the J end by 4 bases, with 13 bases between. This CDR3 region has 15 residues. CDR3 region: CASSGGISSNEKLFF. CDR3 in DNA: TGTGCCAGCAGCGGTGGCATCTCAAGTAATGAAAAACTGTTTTTT.

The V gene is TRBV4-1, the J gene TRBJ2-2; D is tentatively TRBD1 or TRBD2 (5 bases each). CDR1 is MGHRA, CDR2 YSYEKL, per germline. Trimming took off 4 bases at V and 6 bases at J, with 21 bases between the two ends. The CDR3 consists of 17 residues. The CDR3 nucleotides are TGCGCCAGCAGCCTGACAGTGCAGAGGGAATATGCCGGGGAGCTGTTTTTT. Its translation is CASSLTVQREYAGELFF.

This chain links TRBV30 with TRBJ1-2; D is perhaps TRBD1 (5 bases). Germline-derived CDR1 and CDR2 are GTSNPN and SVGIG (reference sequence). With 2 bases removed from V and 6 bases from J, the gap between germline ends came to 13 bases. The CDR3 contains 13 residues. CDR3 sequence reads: CAWSLTGRHGYTF. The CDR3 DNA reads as TGTGCCTGGAGTCTAACAGGACGACATGGCTACACCTTC.

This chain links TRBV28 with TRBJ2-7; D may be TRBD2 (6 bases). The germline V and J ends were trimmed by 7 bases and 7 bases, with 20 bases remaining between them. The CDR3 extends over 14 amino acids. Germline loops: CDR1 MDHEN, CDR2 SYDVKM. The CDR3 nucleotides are TGTGCCAGCATCCCCCCGGGGGACCGTCTGGAGCAGTACTTC. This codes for CASIPPGDRLEQYF.

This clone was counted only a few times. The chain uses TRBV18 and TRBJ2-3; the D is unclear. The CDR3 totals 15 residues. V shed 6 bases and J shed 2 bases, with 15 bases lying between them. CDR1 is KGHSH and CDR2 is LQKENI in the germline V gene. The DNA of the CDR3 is TGTGCCAGCTCGCCGAACTTCGGCGCCACAGATACGCAGTATTTT. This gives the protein CASSPNFGATDTQYF.

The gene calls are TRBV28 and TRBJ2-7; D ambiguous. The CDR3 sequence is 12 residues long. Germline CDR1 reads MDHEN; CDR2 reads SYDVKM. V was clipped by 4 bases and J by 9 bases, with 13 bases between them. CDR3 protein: CASSSRWNLQYF. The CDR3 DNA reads TGTGCCAGCAGTTCCCGTTGGAATTTGCAGTACTTC. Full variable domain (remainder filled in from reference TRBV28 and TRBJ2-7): DVKVTQSSRYLVKRTGEKVFLECVQDMDHENMFWYRQDPGLGLRLIYFSYDVKMKEKGDIPEGYSVSREKKERFSLILESASTNQTSMYLCASSSRWNLQYFGPGTRLTVT.

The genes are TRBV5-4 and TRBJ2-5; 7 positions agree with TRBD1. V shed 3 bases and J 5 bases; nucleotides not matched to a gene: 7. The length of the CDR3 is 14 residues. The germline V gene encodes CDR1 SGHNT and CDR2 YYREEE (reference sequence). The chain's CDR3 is CASSSQQQGETQYF. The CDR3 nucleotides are TGTGCCAGCAGCTCACAGCAACAGGGGGAGACCCAGTACTTC.

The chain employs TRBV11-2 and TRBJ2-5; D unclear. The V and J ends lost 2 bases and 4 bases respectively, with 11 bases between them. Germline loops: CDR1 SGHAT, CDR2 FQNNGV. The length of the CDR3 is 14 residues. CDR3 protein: CASSLNYVSETQYF. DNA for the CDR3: TGTGCCAGCAGCTTAAATTATGTGTCAGAGACCCAGTACTTC.

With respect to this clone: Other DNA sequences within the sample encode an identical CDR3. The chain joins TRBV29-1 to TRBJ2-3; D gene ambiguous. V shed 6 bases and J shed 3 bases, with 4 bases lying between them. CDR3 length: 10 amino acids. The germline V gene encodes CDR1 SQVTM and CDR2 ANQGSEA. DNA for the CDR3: TGCAGCGTCCGGACAGATACGCAGTATTTT. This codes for CSVRTDTQYF.

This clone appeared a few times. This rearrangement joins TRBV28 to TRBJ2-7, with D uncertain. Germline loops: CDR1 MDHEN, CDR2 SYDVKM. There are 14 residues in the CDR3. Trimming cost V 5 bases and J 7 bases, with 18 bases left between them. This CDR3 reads CASSPRHPLFEQYF. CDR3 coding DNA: TGTGCCAGCAGTCCCAGACATCCCCTCTTTGAGCAGTACTTC.

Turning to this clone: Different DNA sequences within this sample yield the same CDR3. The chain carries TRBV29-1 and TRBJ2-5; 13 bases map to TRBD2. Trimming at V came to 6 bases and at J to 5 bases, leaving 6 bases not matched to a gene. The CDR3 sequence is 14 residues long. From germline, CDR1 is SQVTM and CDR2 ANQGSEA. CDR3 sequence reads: CSVETSGRGETQYF. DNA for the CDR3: TGCAGCGTAGAAACTAGCGGGAGGGGCGAGACCCAGTACTTC.

This CDR3 reads CASSKGTVGLRYGYTF. CDR3 nucleotide sequence: TGTGCCAGCAGCAAGGGGACAGTGGGGCTTCGCTATGGCTACACCTTC. This sequence joins TRBV7-9 and TRBJ1-2; 7 nucleotides line up with TRBD1. CDR3 length: 16 amino acids. Unmatched junction bases numbered 13, after V lost 5 bases and J lost 4 bases. Germline V gives CDR1 SEHNR, CDR2 FQNEAQ (reference sequence).

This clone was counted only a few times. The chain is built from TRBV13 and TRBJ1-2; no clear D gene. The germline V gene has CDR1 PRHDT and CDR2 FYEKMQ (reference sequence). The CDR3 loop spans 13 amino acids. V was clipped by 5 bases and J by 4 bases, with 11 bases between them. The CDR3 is CASSLPGFYGYTF. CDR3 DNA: TGTGCCAGCAGCCTCCCCGGCTTCTATGGCTACACCTTC.

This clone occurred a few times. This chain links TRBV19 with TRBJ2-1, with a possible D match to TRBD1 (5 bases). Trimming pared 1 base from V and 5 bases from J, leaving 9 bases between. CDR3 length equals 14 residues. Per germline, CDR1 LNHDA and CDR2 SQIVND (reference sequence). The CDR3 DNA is TGTGCCAGTAGTATAGTACAGGTAAACAATGAGCAGTTCTTC. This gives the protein CASSIVQVNNEQFF.

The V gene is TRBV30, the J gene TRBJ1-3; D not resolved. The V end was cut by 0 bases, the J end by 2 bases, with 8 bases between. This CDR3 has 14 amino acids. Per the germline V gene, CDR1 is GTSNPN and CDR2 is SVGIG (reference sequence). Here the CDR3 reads CAWSVKGPGNTIYF. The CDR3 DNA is TGTGCCTGGAGTGTAAAGGGTCCTGGAAACACCATATATTTT. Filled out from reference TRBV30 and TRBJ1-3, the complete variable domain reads SQTIHQWPATLVQPVGSPLSLECTVEGTSNPNLYWYRQAAGRGLQLLFYSVGIGQISSEVPQNLSASRPQDRQFILSSKKLLLSDSGFYLCAWSVKGPGNTIYFGEGSWLTVV.

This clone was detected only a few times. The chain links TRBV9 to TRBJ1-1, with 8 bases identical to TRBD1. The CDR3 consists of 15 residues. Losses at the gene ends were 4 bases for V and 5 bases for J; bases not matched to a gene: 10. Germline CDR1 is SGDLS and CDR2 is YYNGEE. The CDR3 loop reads CASSSPRTGKTEAFF. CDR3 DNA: TGTGCCAGCAGCTCACCCAGGACAGGGAAAACTGAAGCTTTCTTT.

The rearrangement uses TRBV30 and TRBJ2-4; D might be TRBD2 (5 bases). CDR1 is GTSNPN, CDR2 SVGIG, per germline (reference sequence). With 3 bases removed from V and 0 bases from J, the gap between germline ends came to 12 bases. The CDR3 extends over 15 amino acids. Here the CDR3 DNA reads TGTGCCTGGAGCCGAGTTGGACTAGCCAAAAACATTCAGTACTTC. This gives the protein CAWSRVGLAKNIQYF. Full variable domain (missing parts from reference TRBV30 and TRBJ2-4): SQTIHQWPATLVQPVGSPLSLECTVEGTSNPNLYWYRQAAGRGLQLLFYSVGIGQISSEVPQNLSASRPQDRQFILSSKKLLLSDSGFYLCAWSRVGLAKNIQYFGAGTRLSVL.

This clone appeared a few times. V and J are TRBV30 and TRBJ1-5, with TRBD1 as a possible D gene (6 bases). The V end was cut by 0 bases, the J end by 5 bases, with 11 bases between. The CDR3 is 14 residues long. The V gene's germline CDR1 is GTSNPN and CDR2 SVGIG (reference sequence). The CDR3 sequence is CAWSVDSRHQPQHF. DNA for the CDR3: TGTGCCTGGAGTGTGGACAGTAGGCATCAGCCCCAGCATTTT.

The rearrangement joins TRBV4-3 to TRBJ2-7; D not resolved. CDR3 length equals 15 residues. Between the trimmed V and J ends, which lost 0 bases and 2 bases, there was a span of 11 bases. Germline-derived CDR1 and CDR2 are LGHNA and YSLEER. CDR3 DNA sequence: TGCGCCAGCAGCCAAGATGCGAGTCGCCCCTACGAGCAGTACTTC. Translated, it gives CASSQDASRPYEQYF.

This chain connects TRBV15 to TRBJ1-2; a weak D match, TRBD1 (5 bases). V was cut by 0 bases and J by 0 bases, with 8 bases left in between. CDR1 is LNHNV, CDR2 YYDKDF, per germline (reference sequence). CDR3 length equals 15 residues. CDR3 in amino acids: CATSRDGAPNYGYTF. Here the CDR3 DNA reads TGTGCCACCAGCAGAGATGGGGCCCCTAACTATGGCTACACCTTC.

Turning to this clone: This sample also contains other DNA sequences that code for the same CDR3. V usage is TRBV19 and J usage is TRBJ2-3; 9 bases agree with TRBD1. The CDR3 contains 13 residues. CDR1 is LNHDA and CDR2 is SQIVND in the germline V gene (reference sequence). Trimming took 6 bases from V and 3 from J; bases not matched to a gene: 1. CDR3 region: CASRDRGTDTQYF. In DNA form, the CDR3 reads TGTGCCAGTAGAGACAGGGGGACAGATACGCAGTATTTT.

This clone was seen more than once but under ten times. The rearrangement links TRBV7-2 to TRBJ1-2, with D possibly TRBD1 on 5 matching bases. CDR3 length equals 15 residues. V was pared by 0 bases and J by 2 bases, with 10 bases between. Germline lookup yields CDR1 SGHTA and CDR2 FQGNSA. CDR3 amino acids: CASSLAPRVNYGYTF. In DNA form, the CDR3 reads TGTGCCAGCAGCTTAGCGCCCAGGGTGAACTATGGCTACACCTTC.

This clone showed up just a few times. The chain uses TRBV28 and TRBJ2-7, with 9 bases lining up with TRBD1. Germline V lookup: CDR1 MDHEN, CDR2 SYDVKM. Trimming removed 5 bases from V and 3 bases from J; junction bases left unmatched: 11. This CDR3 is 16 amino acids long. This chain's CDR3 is CASSLPGQGVLYEQYF. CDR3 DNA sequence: TGTGCCAGCAGTCTCCCGGGACAGGGCGTCCTCTACGAGCAGTACTTC.